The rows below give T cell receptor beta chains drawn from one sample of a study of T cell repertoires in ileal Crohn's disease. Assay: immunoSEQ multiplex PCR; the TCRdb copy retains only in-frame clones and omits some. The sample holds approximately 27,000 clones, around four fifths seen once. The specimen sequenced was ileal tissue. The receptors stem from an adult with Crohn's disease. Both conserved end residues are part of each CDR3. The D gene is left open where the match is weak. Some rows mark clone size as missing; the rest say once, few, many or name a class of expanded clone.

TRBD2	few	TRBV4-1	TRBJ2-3	CASSQFGAGTFTDTQYF	TGCGCCAGCAGCCAATTCGGAGCGGGGACCTTCACAGATACGCAGTATTTT
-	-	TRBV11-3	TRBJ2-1	CASSRQGYNEQFF	TGTGCCAGCAGTAGGCAGGGCTACAATGAGCAGTTCTTC
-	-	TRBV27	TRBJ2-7	CASSSWGLGEQYF	TGTGCCAGCAGTTCCTGGGGGCTTGGGGAGCAGTACTTC
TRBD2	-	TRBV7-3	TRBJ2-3	CASSLRLGGGTDTQYF	TGTGCCAGCAGTTTACGTTTGGGCGGGGGGACAGATACGCAGTATTTT
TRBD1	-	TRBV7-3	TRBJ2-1	CASSVIQGASYNEQFF	TGTGCCAGCAGCGTAATACAGGGGGCCTCCTACAATGAGCAGTTCTTC
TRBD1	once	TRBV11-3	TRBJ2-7	CASSAQGANSYEQYF	TGTGCCAGCAGCGCACAGGGGGCGAATTCCTACGAGCAGTACTTC
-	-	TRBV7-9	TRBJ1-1	CASSPGGTEAFF	TGTGCCAGCAGCCCCGGGGGGACTGAAGCTTTCTTT
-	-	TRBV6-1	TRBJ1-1	CASSGYQGNTEAFF	TGTGCCAGCAGTGGATATCAGGGGAACACTGAAGCTTTCTTT
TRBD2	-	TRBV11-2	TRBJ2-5	CASSSSGGEETQYF	TGTGCCAGCAGCTCCAGCGGGGGAGAAGAGACCCAGTACTTC
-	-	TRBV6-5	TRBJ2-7	CASSQGGGSGEQYF	TGTGCCAGCAGCCAAGGGGGGGGCTCTGGCGAGCAGTACTTC
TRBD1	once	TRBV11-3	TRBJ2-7	CASSLKGLGGEVPEQYF	TGTGCCAGCAGCTTGAAAGGCCTAGGGGGCGAAGTCCCCGAGCAGTACTTC
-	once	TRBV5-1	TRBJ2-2	CASSSPGAANTGELFF	TGCGCCAGCAGCTCTCCAGGGGCGGCCAACACCGGGGAGCTGTTTTTT
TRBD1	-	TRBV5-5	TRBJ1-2	CASSPGTGTVSYGYTF	TGTGCCAGCAGCCCCGGGACAGGGACCGTTTCCTATGGCTACACCTTC
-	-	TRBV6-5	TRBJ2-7	CASTPSQYF	TGTGCCAGCACCCCCTCACAATACTTC
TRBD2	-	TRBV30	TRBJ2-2	CAWSGRAGGRGGELFF	TGTGCCTGGAGTGGTCGGGCGGGGGGGCGTGGCGGGGAGCTGTTTTTT
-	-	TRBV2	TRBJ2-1	CASSEARLGRNEQFF	TGTGCCAGCAGTGAAGCGCGGCTGGGGCGCAATGAGCAGTTCTTC